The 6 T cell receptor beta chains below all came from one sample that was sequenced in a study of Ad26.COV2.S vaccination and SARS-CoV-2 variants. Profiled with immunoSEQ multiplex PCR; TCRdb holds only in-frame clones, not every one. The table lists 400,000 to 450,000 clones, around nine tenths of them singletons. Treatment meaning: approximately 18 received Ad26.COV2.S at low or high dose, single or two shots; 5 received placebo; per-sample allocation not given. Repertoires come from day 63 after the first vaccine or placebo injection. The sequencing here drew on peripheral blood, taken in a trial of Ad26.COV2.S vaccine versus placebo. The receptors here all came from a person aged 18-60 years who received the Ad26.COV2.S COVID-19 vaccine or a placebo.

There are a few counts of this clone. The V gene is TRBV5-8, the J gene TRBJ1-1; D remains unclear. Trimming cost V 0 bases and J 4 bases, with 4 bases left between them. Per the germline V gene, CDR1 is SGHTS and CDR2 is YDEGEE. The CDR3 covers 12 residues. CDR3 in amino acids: CASSLVGTEAFF. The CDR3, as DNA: TGTGCCAGCAGCTTGGTTGGCACTGAAGCTTTCTTT.

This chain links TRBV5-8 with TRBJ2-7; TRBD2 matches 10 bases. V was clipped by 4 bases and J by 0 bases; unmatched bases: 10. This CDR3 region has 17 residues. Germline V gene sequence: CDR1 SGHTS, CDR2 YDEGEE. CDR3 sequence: CASSALAGVALSYEQYF. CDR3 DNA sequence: TGTGCCAGCAGCGCCCTAGCGGGGGTAGCCCTCTCCTACGAGCAGTACTTC.

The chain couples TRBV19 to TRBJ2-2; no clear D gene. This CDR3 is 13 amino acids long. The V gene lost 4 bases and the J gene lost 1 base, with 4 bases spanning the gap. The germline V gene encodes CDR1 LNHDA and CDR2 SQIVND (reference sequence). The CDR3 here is CASSTGNTGELFF. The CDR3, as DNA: TGTGCCAGTAGTACAGGGAACACCGGGGAGCTGTTTTTT.

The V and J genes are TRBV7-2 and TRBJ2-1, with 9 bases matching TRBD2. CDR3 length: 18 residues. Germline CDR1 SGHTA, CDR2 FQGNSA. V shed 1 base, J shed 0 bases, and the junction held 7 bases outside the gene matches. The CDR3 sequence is CASSLVLAGGSSYNEQFF. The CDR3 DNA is TGTGCCAGCAGCTTAGTACTAGCGGGCGGAAGCTCCTACAATGAGCAGTTCTTC.

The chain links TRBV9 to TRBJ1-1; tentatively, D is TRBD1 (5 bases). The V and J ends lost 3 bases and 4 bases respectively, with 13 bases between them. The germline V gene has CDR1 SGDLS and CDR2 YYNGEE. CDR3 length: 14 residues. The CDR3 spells CASSARQFGTEAFF. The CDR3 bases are TGTGCCAGCAGCGCACGACAGTTCGGCACTGAAGCTTTCTTT.

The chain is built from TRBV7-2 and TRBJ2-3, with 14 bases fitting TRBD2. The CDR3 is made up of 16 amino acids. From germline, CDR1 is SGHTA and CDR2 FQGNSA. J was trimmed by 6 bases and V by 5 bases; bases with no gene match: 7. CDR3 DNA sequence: TGTGCCAGCAGCCCGGGACTAGCGGGAGCAACTGATACGCAGTATTTT. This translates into CASSPGLAGATDTQYF.